This paragraph reports one T cell receptor (beta chain). In the original analysis: Estimated nucleated cell counts came from reference gene primer amplification. Profiled with immunoSEQ multiplex PCR; TCRdb holds only in-frame clones, not every one. The V and J calls and clone size are taken from that table; D and trimming were inferred from the DNA. This sample has roughly 300,000 clones, with roughly 90% found just once. Everyone who took part was roughly 18 to 89 years old, and they came from fewer than 25 US areas. Researchers sorted participants into cohorts using their self-reported clinical history. This specimen belongs to a study of blood T cell repertoires in COVID-19. At the level of the study: T cells, B-cell-depleted T cells, or PBMCs provided the cDNA or gDNA that served as material.

Germline assignment: CDR1 MDHEN and CDR2 SYDVKM. The CDR3 spans 11 residues. Trimming removed 6 bases at V and 2 bases at J, with 4 bases between. The sequenced material came from PBMCs or T cells enriched from blood (not recorded which). This clonotype was obtained from a woman in her twenties or thirties who had recovered from COVID-19. The chain is built from TRBV28 and TRBJ1-2; no reliable D call. In nucleotides, the CDR3 is TGTGCCAGCAGCACAAACTATGGCTACACCTTC. It translates to CASSTNYGYTF.